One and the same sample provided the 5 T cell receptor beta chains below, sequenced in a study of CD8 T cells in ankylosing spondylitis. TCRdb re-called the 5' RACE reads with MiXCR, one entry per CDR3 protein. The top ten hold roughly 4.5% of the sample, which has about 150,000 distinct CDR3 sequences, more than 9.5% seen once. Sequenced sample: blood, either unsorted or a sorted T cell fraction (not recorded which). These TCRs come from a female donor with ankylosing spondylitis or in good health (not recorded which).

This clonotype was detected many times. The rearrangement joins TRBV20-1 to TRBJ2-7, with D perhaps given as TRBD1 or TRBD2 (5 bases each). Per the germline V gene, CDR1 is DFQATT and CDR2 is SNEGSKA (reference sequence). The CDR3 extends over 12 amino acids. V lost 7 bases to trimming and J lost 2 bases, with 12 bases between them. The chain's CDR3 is CSGRSGPYEQYF. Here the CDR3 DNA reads TGCAGTGGACGATCGGGACCCTACGAGCAGTACTTC.

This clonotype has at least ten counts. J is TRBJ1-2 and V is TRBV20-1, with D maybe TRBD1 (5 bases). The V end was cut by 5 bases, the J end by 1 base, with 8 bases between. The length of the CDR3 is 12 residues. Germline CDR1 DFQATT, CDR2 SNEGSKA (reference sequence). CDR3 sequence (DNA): TGCAGTGCTGGGACGGTTAACTATGGCTACACCTTC. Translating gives CSAGTVNYGYTF.

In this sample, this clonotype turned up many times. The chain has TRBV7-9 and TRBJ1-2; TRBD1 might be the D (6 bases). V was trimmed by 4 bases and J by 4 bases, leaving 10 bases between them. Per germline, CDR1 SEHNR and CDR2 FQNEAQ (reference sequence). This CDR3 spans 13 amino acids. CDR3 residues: CASSSGQRYGYTF. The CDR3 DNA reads TGTGCCAGCAGCTCCGGACAGCGCTATGGCTACACCTTC.

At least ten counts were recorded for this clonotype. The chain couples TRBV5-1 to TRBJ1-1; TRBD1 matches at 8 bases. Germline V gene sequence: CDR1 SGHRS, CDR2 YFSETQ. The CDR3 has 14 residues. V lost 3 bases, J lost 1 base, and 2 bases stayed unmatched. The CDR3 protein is CASSYRGANTEAFF. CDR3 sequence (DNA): TGCGCCAGCAGCTACAGGGGGGCGAACACTGAAGCTTTCTTT.

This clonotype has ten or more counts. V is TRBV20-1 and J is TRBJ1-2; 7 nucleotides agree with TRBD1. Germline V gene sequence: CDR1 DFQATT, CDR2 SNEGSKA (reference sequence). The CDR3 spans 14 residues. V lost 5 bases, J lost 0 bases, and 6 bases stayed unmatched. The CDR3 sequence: CSAGGTASNYGYTF. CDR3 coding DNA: TGCAGTGCTGGGGGGACAGCATCTAACTATGGCTACACCTTC.